The 13 T cell receptor beta chains listed next were all sequenced from one sample in a study of shared T cell receptors in the human thymus (dated by TCRdb to about 2021). Receptor amplification or capture employed the immunoSEQ multiplex PCR assay. TCRdb re-hosts the immuneACCESS table, in-frame sequences only. Its copies lack some clones; in the studies checked, an unresolved V gene accounts for under half of them, and the cause for the rest is not known. The sample table holds hundreds of thousands of clones, of which 95% were seen once. 0.015% to 0.025% of the sample goes to the ten largest clones. Sequencing was done on a sample of thymocytes. The source of these receptors is a human donor.

DNA for the CDR3: TGTGCCAGCAGCCACTCGGTTCAGAACACTGAAGCTTTCTTT. It translates to CASSHSVQNTEAFF. The chain couples TRBV14 to TRBJ1-1, with D unresolved. Germline assignment: CDR1 SGHDN and CDR2 FVKESK. The length of the CDR3 is 14 residues. V lost 3 bases, J lost 1 base, and 9 bases lay in between.

The chain employs TRBV6-6 and TRBJ2-3; D perhaps matches TRBD1 (5 bases). Per germline, CDR1 MNHNY and CDR2 SVGAGI (reference sequence). This CDR3 comprises 15 residues. V was cut by 4 bases and J by 2 bases, with 13 bases left in between. The DNA of the CDR3 is TGTGCCAGCAGTTGTGGGGCTAGACTCACAGATACGCAGTATTTT. Translated: CASSCGARLTDTQYF.

This chain connects TRBV19 to TRBJ2-1, with 8 bases aligning to TRBD2. V shed 0 bases and J 7 bases; nucleotides not matched to a gene: 11. This CDR3 is built from 17 residues. Germline-derived CDR1 and CDR2 are LNHDA and SQIVND (reference sequence). The CDR3: CASSIDPHGLAKNEQFF. The CDR3 DNA reads TGTGCCAGTAGTATAGACCCCCATGGACTAGCTAAAAATGAGCAGTTCTTC.

The chain is built from TRBV28 and TRBJ2-7, with D perhaps TRBD1 (5 bases). Germline V lookup: CDR1 MDHEN, CDR2 SYDVKM. The CDR3 has 13 amino acids. Trimming removed 5 bases from V and 5 bases from J, with 13 bases in between. CDR3 DNA sequence: TGTGCCAGCAGTCCTCCTATCAGGGACGAGCAGTACTTC. Its translation: CASSPPIRDEQYF.

This rearrangement joins TRBV4-3 to TRBJ2-5; D is undetermined. CDR1 is LGHNA and CDR2 is YSLEER in the germline V gene. With 1 base removed from V and 1 base from J, the gap between germline ends came to 16 bases. This CDR3 region has 17 residues. The CDR3 sequence: CASSQGGGALVQETQYF. The CDR3 nucleotides are TGCGCCAGCAGCCAAGGGGGTGGCGCCCTCGTCCAAGAGACCCAGTACTTC.

The chain carries TRBV11-1 and TRBJ2-1; 14 bases map to TRBD2. Germline CDR1 SGHAT, CDR2 FQDESV (reference sequence). The CDR3 length is 15 residues. V was clipped by 5 bases and J by 5 bases; unmatched bases: 2. The CDR3 sequence: CASSPGLAGDNEQFF. CDR3 in DNA: TGTGCCAGCAGCCCGGGACTAGCGGGAGACAATGAGCAGTTCTTC.

The rearrangement uses TRBV4-1 and TRBJ2-2; TRBD1 is a possible D gene (8 bases). Trimming removed 4 bases at V and 3 bases at J, with 18 bases between. The CDR3 runs to 17 residues. Germline V gene lookup returns CDR1 MGHRA and CDR2 YSYEKL. The CDR3: CASSPGGRGLDTGELFF. The CDR3 region has the DNA TGCGCCAGCAGCCCGGGAGGCAGGGGGCTGGACACCGGGGAGCTGTTTTTT.

J is TRBJ2-5 and V is TRBV4-1, with D tentatively TRBD1 (6 bases). The V gene's germline CDR1 is MGHRA and CDR2 YSYEKL. The CDR3 spans 17 residues. V gave up 3 bases and J gave up 4 bases, with 21 bases separating them. The CDR3 reads CASSQRPPDRSRETQYF. The DNA for the CDR3 is TGCGCCAGCAGCCAGAGACCCCCAGACAGGTCGCGAGAGACCCAGTACTTC.

The V and J genes are TRBV11-3 and TRBJ2-5; possibly TRBD1 or TRBD2 for D (6 bases each). Germline CDR1 and CDR2: SGHNT and YENEEA. V was pared by 5 bases and J by 2 bases, with 15 bases between. CDR3 length: 15 amino acids. The CDR3 sequence: CASSDRTRGQETQYF. Written as DNA, the CDR3 is TGTGCCAGCAGCGACAGGACCCGGGGGCAAGAGACCCAGTACTTC.

V gene TRBV7-9 combines with J gene TRBJ2-7; D gene unclear. The CDR3 covers 12 residues. The ends were cut back, 4 bases at V and 6 bases at J, with 10 bases in the middle. The germline V gene encodes CDR1 SEHNR and CDR2 FQNEAQ (reference sequence). This chain's CDR3 is CASSSREREQYF. Here the CDR3 DNA reads TGTGCCAGCAGCTCCCGAGAGCGCGAGCAGTACTTC. The full variable domain, with the rest looked up from reference TRBV7-9 and TRBJ2-7, is DTGVSQNPRHKITKRGQNVTFRCDPISEHNRLYWYRQTLGQGPEFLTYFQNEAQLEKSRLLSDRFSAERPKGSFSTLEIQRTEQGDSAMYLCASSSREREQYFGPGTRLTVT.

The chain links TRBV7-3 to TRBJ2-4; 7 nucleotides match TRBD1. Trimming removed 3 bases from V and 4 bases from J; junction bases left unmatched: 6. The length of the CDR3 is 15 residues. Germline lookup yields CDR1 SGHTA and CDR2 FQGTGA. The CDR3 DNA reads as TGTGCCAGCAGCTTGAAAATGGGACAGAAAAACATTCAGTACTTC. This gives the protein CASSLKMGQKNIQYF.

CDR3 region: CASSAGTGETYGYTF. CDR3 sequence (DNA): TGTGCCAGCAGTGCCGGGACAGGTGAGACCTATGGCTACACCTTC. V is TRBV27 and J is TRBJ1-2, with 8 bases that match TRBD1. The CDR3 is 15 amino acids. CDR1 and CDR2 (germline): MNHEY, SMNVEV (reference sequence). The V segment lost 5 bases and the J segment 4 bases; nucleotides outside the gene matches: 9.

This sequence joins TRBV27 and TRBJ1-5; no definite D call. The CDR3 loop spans 14 amino acids. Trimming removed 6 bases at V and 6 bases at J, with 15 bases between. The V gene's germline CDR1 is MNHEY and CDR2 SMNVEV (reference sequence). CDR3 sequence reads: CASRPDHKGQPQHF. CDR3 DNA: TGTGCCAGCAGGCCGGACCACAAGGGTCAGCCCCAGCATTTT.